This TCR beta chain is from a study of OX40 agonist ivuxolimab in advanced cancers. The overall study: Ivuxolimab, which is an agonistic anti-OX40 (CD134) antibody, was administered to the patients.

Patients with a history of autoimmune disease or on systemic immunosuppression were excluded. Measured with immunoSEQ multiplex PCR; TCRdb has only the in-frame clones, and not every one. In the table there are roughly 20,000 clones, roughly 78% of which are singletons. Per germline, CDR1 SGHTA and CDR2 FQGNSA. The V segment lost 0 bases and the J segment 7 bases; nucleotides outside the gene matches: 7. This CDR3 has 15 amino acids. The sample in question was CD4+ or CD8+ T cells sorted from blood, obtained in a trial of the OX40 agonist ivuxolimab. The J gene is TRBJ2-7, the V gene TRBV7-2, with TRBD2 matching 9 bases. The clonotype originates from an adult with an advanced solid tumor such as melanoma, head and neck, liver or kidney cancer. CDR3 sequence reads: CASSLARAGGREQYF. The DNA of the CDR3 is TGTGCCAGCAGCTTAGCGAGGGCGGGGGGGCGAGAGCAGTACTTC.